A selection of T cell receptor beta chains follows, all from one sample in a study of graft-versus-host responses after intestinal transplantation. Antigens of these TCRs are unknown. The protocol was immunoSEQ multiplex PCR, while the TCRdb copy is restricted to in-frame clones and leaves out a portion. The repertoire consists of about 81,000 clones, with around 90% occurring once and the leading ten covering approximately 0.3%. Source: unstimulated CD4+ T cells sorted from spleen or lymph node cells, taken before transplant. The source of these receptors is a human donor who was the organ donor for an intestinal transplant. Both conserved end residues are part of each CDR3. A D gene is named only where the DNA matches it firmly. Only some rows state a clone size, as once, few, many or a class for expanded clones.

j_call: TRBJ2-7; clone_size: -; v_call: TRBV18; d_call: -; cdr3_nt: TGTGCCAGCTCACTCAGCTCCTACGAGCAGTACTTC; cdr3_aa: CASSLSSYEQYF
j_call: TRBJ1-1; clone_size: -; v_call: TRBV10-1; d_call: TRBD1; cdr3_nt: TGCGCCAGCAGTGATGTCCGGACAGGGGGTACTGAAGCTTTCTTT; cdr3_aa: CASSDVRTGGTEAFF
j_call: TRBJ2-3; clone_size: once; v_call: TRBV14; d_call: -; cdr3_nt: TGTGCCAGCAGCCAAGTCGGTCTAGCGTTGAGCACAGATACGCAGTATTTT; cdr3_aa: CASSQVGLALSTDTQYF
j_call: TRBJ1-1; clone_size: -; v_call: TRBV6-1; d_call: -; cdr3_nt: TGTGCCAGCAGTGTGGAGAATCGCGGCACTGAAGCTTTCTTT; cdr3_aa: CASSVENRGTEAFF
j_call: TRBJ2-3; clone_size: -; v_call: TRBV25-1; d_call: -; cdr3_nt: TGTGCCAGTCAGGGGTCCCGCACAGATACGCAGTATTTT; cdr3_aa: CASQGSRTDTQYF
j_call: TRBJ2-2; clone_size: -; v_call: TRBV6-5; d_call: -; cdr3_nt: TGTGCCAGCAGTACCCCCGGGAGGGAGCTGTTTTTT; cdr3_aa: CASSTPGRELFF
j_call: TRBJ2-7; clone_size: -; v_call: TRBV10-3; d_call: -; cdr3_nt: TGTGCCATCAGACCGGACAATACCTACGAGCAGTACTTC; cdr3_aa: CAIRPDNTYEQYF
j_call: TRBJ1-5; clone_size: -; v_call: TRBV2; d_call: -; cdr3_nt: TGTGCCAGCAGTGAACTGGCCCCTCAGCCCCAGCATTTT; cdr3_aa: CASSELAPQPQHF
j_call: TRBJ1-3; clone_size: -; v_call: TRBV2; d_call: TRBD1; cdr3_nt: TGTGCCAGCAGTAGGACAGGGATTGGAAACACCATATATTTT; cdr3_aa: CASSRTGIGNTIYF
j_call: TRBJ1-1; clone_size: -; v_call: TRBV25-1; d_call: -; cdr3_nt: TGTGCCAGCAGTGAATCGGGGCGGGGTAGGGTGAACACTGAAGCTTTCTTT; cdr3_aa: CASSESGRGRVNTEAFF
j_call: TRBJ2-2; clone_size: -; v_call: TRBV19; d_call: -; cdr3_nt: TGTGCCAGTAGAAAGACAAGAAACACCGGGGAGCTGTTTTTT; cdr3_aa: CASRKTRNTGELFF
j_call: TRBJ2-3; clone_size: -; v_call: TRBV29-1; d_call: TRBD2; cdr3_nt: TGCAGCGTGCTAAGCGGGAGGGGGCCAGATACGCAGTATTTT; cdr3_aa: CSVLSGRGPDTQYF
j_call: TRBJ2-1; clone_size: few; v_call: TRBV29-1; d_call: TRBD2; cdr3_nt: TGCAGCGTTGAAAGCCCTGGACTAGTCTTTTCCAATGAGCAGTTCTTC; cdr3_aa: CSVESPGLVFSNEQFF
j_call: TRBJ2-7; clone_size: -; v_call: TRBV28; d_call: TRBD2; cdr3_nt: TGTGCCAGCAGTTTATCGCAATGGAGTCTAGCGGGAAATTCTACCGACGAGCAGTACTTC; cdr3_aa: CASSLSQWSLAGNSTDEQYF
j_call: TRBJ1-5; clone_size: -; v_call: TRBV5-8; d_call: -; cdr3_nt: TGTGCCAGCAGCTTGGAGTTTGCGTCGAATAGCAATCAGCCCCAGCATTTT; cdr3_aa: CASSLEFASNSNQPQHF
j_call: TRBJ2-3; clone_size: -; v_call: TRBV7-2; d_call: -; cdr3_nt: TGTGCCAGCAGCTCGCGGATTACAGATACGCAGTATTTT; cdr3_aa: CASSSRITDTQYF
j_call: TRBJ2-6; clone_size: medium-sized; v_call: TRBV27; d_call: -; cdr3_nt: TGTGCCAGCAGTTTATCGCTAGCCATCTCTGGGGCCAACGTCCTGACTTTC; cdr3_aa: CASSLSLAISGANVLTF
j_call: TRBJ2-5; clone_size: -; v_call: TRBV6-1; d_call: -; cdr3_nt: TGTGCCAGCAGTGAAATTCTCTACCAAGAGACCCAGTACTTC; cdr3_aa: CASSEILYQETQYF
j_call: TRBJ1-1; clone_size: once; v_call: TRBV11-2; d_call: -; cdr3_nt: TGTGCCAGCACCCTGGCGGCGTTCGCTGAAGCTTTCTTT; cdr3_aa: CASTLAAFAEAFF
j_call: TRBJ2-7; clone_size: -; v_call: TRBV29-1; d_call: TRBD2; cdr3_nt: TGCAGCGTTGGTCGGGGCCCAGCTGGGAGGGGAGAGCAGTACTTC; cdr3_aa: CSVGRGPAGRGEQYF
j_call: TRBJ2-1; clone_size: -; v_call: TRBV7-3; d_call: -; cdr3_nt: TGTGCCAGCAGCTTGAGCTCTTCCTACAATGAGCAGTTCTTC; cdr3_aa: CASSLSSSYNEQFF
j_call: TRBJ2-2; clone_size: -; v_call: TRBV28; d_call: TRBD2; cdr3_nt: TGTGCCAGCATTCTGGCGGGAGTAAGCGGGGAGCTGTTTTTT; cdr3_aa: CASILAGVSGELFF
j_call: TRBJ2-7; clone_size: -; v_call: TRBV20-1; d_call: TRBD2; cdr3_nt: TGCAGTGCCTCCCAGCGGGAACAGTACTTC; cdr3_aa: CSASQREQYF
j_call: TRBJ2-4; clone_size: -; v_call: TRBV5-1; d_call: -; cdr3_nt: TGCGCCAGCAGCCCTGGGGGGGTAGGGGGCATTCAGTACTTC; cdr3_aa: CASSPGGVGGIQYF
j_call: TRBJ2-1; clone_size: once; v_call: TRBV29-1; d_call: TRBD1; cdr3_nt: TGCAGCGGAGAATCAACAGGGGTGCAGTTCTTC; cdr3_aa: CSGESTGVQFF
j_call: TRBJ2-2; clone_size: -; v_call: TRBV5-1; d_call: -; cdr3_nt: TGCGCCAGCAGCTTAACAAATGCGAACACCGGGGAGCTGTTTTTT; cdr3_aa: CASSLTNANTGELFF
j_call: TRBJ1-6; clone_size: -; v_call: TRBV7-9; d_call: -; cdr3_nt: TGTGCCAGCAGCTTAAAGGCCGTCGGGGGGAATTCACCCCTCCACTTT; cdr3_aa: CASSLKAVGGNSPLHF
j_call: TRBJ1-6; clone_size: -; v_call: TRBV27; d_call: -; cdr3_nt: TGTGCCAGCAGTTTAAGGTCAGGGTACAATTCACCCCTCCACTTT; cdr3_aa: CASSLRSGYNSPLHF
j_call: TRBJ1-1; clone_size: -; v_call: TRBV25-1; d_call: TRBD1; cdr3_nt: TGTGCCAGCAGTGGTTGGGACAGGGTTTTTGAAGCTTTCTTT; cdr3_aa: CASSGWDRVFEAFF
j_call: TRBJ1-2; clone_size: -; v_call: TRBV9; d_call: TRBD1; cdr3_nt: TGTGCCAGCAGCGCCCTCGGACAGGGAGGCTATGGCTACACCTTC; cdr3_aa: CASSALGQGGYGYTF
j_call: TRBJ2-5; clone_size: -; v_call: TRBV7-9; d_call: -; cdr3_nt: TGTGCCAGCAGCTTTCTCCCGTCCAGGACCCAGTACTTC; cdr3_aa: CASSFLPSRTQYF
j_call: TRBJ1-1; clone_size: -; v_call: TRBV5-1; d_call: -; cdr3_nt: TGCGCCAGCAGGATTTCCGAGGCAGACAACACTGAAGCTTTCTTT; cdr3_aa: CASRISEADNTEAFF
j_call: TRBJ1-4; clone_size: -; v_call: TRBV5-1; d_call: TRBD1; cdr3_nt: TGCGCCAGCAGCTTGGTCACAGGGGGTTGGGAAAAACTGTTTTTT; cdr3_aa: CASSLVTGGWEKLFF